This note documents a single T cell receptor beta chain sequence. Its target is unknown. Repertoires were generated with immunoSEQ multiplex PCR, while TCRdb's copy carries only in-frame clones and drops some. The repertoire holds about 46,000 clones, with approximately 86% as singletons. CDR3 length: 14 amino acids. V lost 2 bases to trimming and J lost 11 bases, with 16 bases between them. The germline V gene encodes CDR1 MNHEY and CDR2 SVGAGI. These data originate in a study of OX40 agonist ivuxolimab in advanced cancers. Overall study findings and caveats: At doses 0.1 to 3.0 mg/kg, CD4+ and CD8+ clones expanded.

Any history of autoimmune disease or systemic immunosuppression disqualified patients. Sampling of blood occurred at baseline, cycle 4 day 1, and cycle 7 day 1. The origin of this receptor is an adult with an advanced solid tumor such as melanoma, head and neck, liver or kidney cancer. The sequencing used CD4+ or CD8+ T cells sorted from blood, collected in a trial of the OX40 agonist ivuxolimab. The chain is built from TRBV6-5 and TRBJ1-5; TRBD1 is a possible D gene (5 bases). CDR3 nucleotides: TGTGCCAGCAGTTACGGTGGGGGGAGTAGAGCCCAGCATTTT. The encoded protein is CASSYGGGSRAQHF.